The 23 T cell receptor beta chains listed next were all sequenced from one sample in a study of beta chain features in type 1 diabetes. The authors reverse transcribed all of the isolated RNA, so sequencing captured expressed TCRB transcripts. Repertoires were generated with immunoSEQ multiplex PCR, while TCRdb's copy carries only in-frame clones and drops some. The repertoire holds hundreds of thousands of clones, with roughly an eighth as singletons. The sequencing sample was made of naive CD4+ T cells from blood. The receptors here all came from a woman aged 18-29 years in good health.

In its sample, this clone was seen once. The chain employs TRBV27 and TRBJ2-2; D may be TRBD2 (5 bases). The V end lost 5 bases, the J end lost 7 bases, and 20 bases lay between the germline ends. Germline lookup yields CDR1 MNHEY and CDR2 SMNVEV (reference sequence). The CDR3 consists of 16 residues. The CDR3 nucleotides read TGTGCCAGCAGTCCCACCCCAGGCACGGGGAGCGGGGAGCTGTTTTTT. This sequence encodes CASSPTPGTGSGELFF.

This clone was picked up a small number of times. V and J are TRBV5-6 and TRBJ2-3; D is perhaps TRBD1 (6 bases). The germline V gene has CDR1 SGHDT and CDR2 YYEEEE. The ends were cut back, 4 bases at V and 8 bases at J, with 17 bases in the middle. The CDR3 loop spans 14 amino acids. Here the CDR3 reads CASSAVGARVTQYF. The CDR3 DNA sequence: TGTGCCAGCAGCGCAGTGGGGGCCCGGGTTACGCAGTATTTT.

This clone turned up a few times. This chain links TRBV20-1 with TRBJ1-1, with D tentatively TRBD1 (6 bases). The CDR3 is 11 amino acids. Trimming removed 5 bases at V and 5 bases at J, with 9 bases between. Germline-derived CDR1 and CDR2 are DFQATT and SNEGSKA (reference sequence). Written as DNA, the CDR3 is TGCAGTGCTCGACAGGCAACTGAAGCTTTCTTT. Amino acids: CSARQATEAFF.

The chain has TRBV9 and TRBJ2-4, with D possibly matching TRBD2 (6 bases). CDR1 SGDLS and CDR2 YYNGEE come from the germline V gene. The V end lost 1 base, the J end lost 7 bases, and 18 bases lay between the germline ends. The CDR3 extends over 16 amino acids. In DNA form, the CDR3 reads TGTGCCAGCAGCGTACACGAGCGGGCAGGAGGGAACATTCAGTACTTC. This codes for CASSVHERAGGNIQYF.

The CDR3 spells CASRNRQETQYF. The CDR3 DNA sequence: TGTGCCAGTCGCAACCGACAAGAGACCCAGTACTTC. This rearrangement joins TRBV19 to TRBJ2-5; D ambiguous. The germline V gene encodes CDR1 LNHDA and CDR2 SQIVND (reference sequence). V was shortened by 8 bases and J by 2 bases, with 9 bases between the two germline ends. This CDR3 comprises 12 residues. Full variable domain (rest looked up from reference TRBV19 and TRBJ2-5): DGGITQSPKYLFRKEGQNVTLSCEQNLNHDAMYWYRQDPGQGLRLIYYSQIVNDFQKGDIAEGYSVSREKKESFPLTVTSAQKNPTAFYLCASRNRQETQYFGPGTRLLVL.

This clone was counted only a few times. This rearrangement joins TRBV11-1 to TRBJ2-1; 8 nucleotides match TRBD1. J lost 9 bases, V lost 7 bases, and 8 bases had no gene match. The germline V gene encodes CDR1 SGHAT and CDR2 FQDESV (reference sequence). This CDR3 has 13 amino acids. The CDR3 DNA sequence: TGTGCCAGCACCCGTGGCAGGGGGCTTGAGCAGTTCTTC. Amino acid sequence: CASTRGRGLEQFF.

V and J are TRBV6-1 and TRBJ2-7, with D possibly TRBD1 on 5 matching bases. In germline, CDR1 is MNHNS, CDR2 SASEGT. V lost 5 bases, J lost 1 base, and 15 bases lay in between. The CDR3 is made up of 15 amino acids. The CDR3 sequence is CASSMQGLGSYEQYV. CDR3 bases: TGTGCCAGCAGTATGCAGGGCCTGGGTTCCTACGAGCAGTACGTC.

This clone has only a few counts. Here the CDR3 reads CAWRAPDSSGNTIYF. Written as DNA, the CDR3 is TGTGCCTGGAGAGCCCCGGACAGCTCTGGAAACACCATATATTTT. This sequence joins TRBV30 and TRBJ1-3, with a possible D match to TRBD1 (6 bases). V gave up 3 bases and J gave up 0 bases, with 12 bases separating them. The CDR3 spans 15 residues. The germline V gene has CDR1 GTSNPN and CDR2 SVGIG (reference sequence). Full variable domain (missing parts from reference TRBV30 and TRBJ1-3): SQTIHQWPATLVQPVGSPLSLECTVEGTSNPNLYWYRQAAGRGLQLLFYSVGIGQISSEVPQNLSASRPQDRQFILSSKKLLLSDSGFYLCAWRAPDSSGNTIYFGEGSWLTVV.

V and J are TRBV7-2 and TRBJ2-5, with D unresolved. The germline V and J ends were trimmed by 4 bases and 4 bases, with 7 bases remaining between them. Germline-derived CDR1 and CDR2 are SGHTA and FQGNSA. There are 12 residues in the CDR3. CDR3 in amino acids: CASSSFGETQYF. CDR3 in DNA: TGTGCCAGCAGCTCCTTCGGAGAGACCCAGTACTTC. The full variable domain, its missing parts supplied by reference TRBV7-2 and TRBJ2-5, is GAGVSQSPSNKVTEKGKDVELRCDPISGHTALYWYRQSLGQGLEFLIYFQGNSAPDKSGLPSDRFSAERTGGSVSTLTIQRTQQEDSAVYLCASSSFGETQYFGPGTRLLVL.

This clone was seen a handful of times. The chain combines TRBV28 with TRBJ2-5; 8 nucleotides match TRBD2. This CDR3 comprises 15 residues. Trimming cost V 4 bases and J 4 bases; bases outside gene matches: 8. Looked up from germline, CDR1 is MDHEN and CDR2 is SYDVKM. The CDR3 nucleotides read TGTGCCAGCAGTTCGGTGGGAGCGGGGGTAGAGACCCAGTACTTC. It encodes CASSSVGAGVETQYF.

This clone was observed a few times. The chain has TRBV4-3 and TRBJ2-7; D not certain. V was cut by 0 bases and J by 0 bases, with 6 bases left in between. The CDR3 has 14 residues. Germline V gene data show CDR1 as LGHNA and CDR2 as YSLEER. Here the CDR3 DNA reads TGCGCCAGCAGCCAAGAGCCGCGCTCCTACGAGCAGTACTTC. It is translated as CASSQEPRSYEQYF.

J is TRBJ2-2 and V is TRBV29-1; a possible D gene is TRBD1 (6 bases). V shed 6 bases and J shed 4 bases, with 15 bases lying between them. Germline CDR1 and CDR2: SQVTM and ANQGSEA. This CDR3 spans 14 amino acids. CDR3 bases: TGCAGCGTCCAAGGGGGAGTGGGCACCGGGGAGCTGTTTTTT. Translation: CSVQGGVGTGELFF.

The CDR3 nucleotides are TGTGCCTGGGCGGCCAGGACTGGCGCCTCCTACAATGAGCAGTTCTTC. It specifies CAWAARTGASYNEQFF. The chain employs TRBV30 and TRBJ2-1, with TRBD2 as a possible D gene (5 bases). Trimming took off 5 bases at V and 0 bases at J, with 17 bases between the two ends. The germline CDR1 and CDR2 sequences are GTSNPN and SVGIG (reference sequence). There are 16 residues in the CDR3.

In its sample, this clone was seen a few times. This chain connects TRBV27 to TRBJ2-4, with D unresolved. The germline CDR1 and CDR2 sequences are MNHEY and SMNVEV (reference sequence). The CDR3 spans 12 residues. The germline V and J ends were trimmed by 3 bases and 9 bases, with 9 bases remaining between them. CDR3 loop: CASSLYGSIQYF. In DNA form, the CDR3 reads TGTGCCAGCAGTTTGTACGGAAGCATTCAGTACTTC.

CDR3 protein: CASSHDRARKNIQYF. CDR3 DNA sequence: TGTGCCAGCAGCCATGACAGGGCCCGCAAAAACATTCAGTACTTC. The genes are TRBV7-9 and TRBJ2-4; 7 nucleotides align to TRBD1. V lost 5 bases, J lost 3 bases, and 7 bases stayed unmatched. The germline CDR1 and CDR2 sequences are SEHNR and FQNEAQ (reference sequence). The CDR3 is 15 residues long. Full variable domain (outside the CDR3, taken from reference TRBV7-9 and TRBJ2-4): DTGVSQNPRHKITKRGQNVTFRCDPISEHNRLYWYRQTLGQGPEFLTYFQNEAQLEKSRLLSDRFSAERPKGSFSTLEIQRTEQGDSAMYLCASSHDRARKNIQYFGAGTRLSVL.

This clone showed up just a few times. The chain couples TRBV7-2 to TRBJ2-7; D perhaps matches TRBD1 (6 bases). Germline-derived CDR1 and CDR2 are SGHTA and FQGNSA. The CDR3 spans 14 residues. Trimming stripped 5 bases from V and 3 bases from J, with 14 bases between. The CDR3 nucleotides read TGTGCCAGCAGCCCCCAAGGACAGATCTACGAGCAGTACTTC. Translating gives CASSPQGQIYEQYF.

This clone was counted only a few times. This CDR3 is also generated by other DNA sequences in the sample. The V gene is TRBV30, the J gene TRBJ1-4, with D maybe TRBD1 (6 bases). The V end was cut by 4 bases, the J end by 5 bases, with 11 bases between. The CDR3 runs 13 residues. Germline CDR1 is GTSNPN and CDR2 is SVGIG (reference sequence). The CDR3 loop is CAWTGQLNEKLFF. The CDR3 nucleotides read TGTGCCTGGACCGGACAGCTGAATGAAAAACTGTTTTTT. Based on the CDR3 plus reference TRBV30 and TRBJ1-4, the full variable domain is SQTIHQWPATLVQPVGSPLSLECTVEGTSNPNLYWYRQAAGRGLQLLFYSVGIGQISSEVPQNLSASRPQDRQFILSSKKLLLSDSGFYLCAWTGQLNEKLFFGSGTQLSVL.

This clone came up a few times. Written as DNA, the CDR3 is TGTGCCAGCAGCCCCCGGGGTAGCGGGAGACCTCAAGAGACCCAGTACTTC. Translating it yields CASSPRGSGRPQETQYF. The chain uses TRBV7-2 and TRBJ2-5; 9 bases agree with TRBD2. This CDR3 spans 17 amino acids. The V gene end was trimmed by 5 bases and the J gene end by 2 bases; junction bases not matched to a gene: 12. The germline gives CDR1 SGHTA, CDR2 FQGNSA.

This clone was seen only once. V gene TRBV7-6 combines with J gene TRBJ2-5; 8 bases align to TRBD1. The CDR3 spans 15 residues. Germline CDR1 reads SGHVS; CDR2 reads FNYEAQ. The ends lost 5 bases at V and 4 bases at J; junction bases unmatched: 9. The CDR3 region has the DNA TGTGCCAGCAGCCAAGGACAGGGAGTTCGAGAGACCCAGTACTTC. The encoded protein is CASSQGQGVRETQYF.

This clone has more than one count but fewer than ten. Other DNA sequences in this sample translate to the same CDR3. The CDR3, as DNA: TGTGCCTGGAGTCCCTCAGGCTACGAGCAGTACTTC. It codes for CAWSPSGYEQYF. The chain carries TRBV30 and TRBJ2-7, with D hard to call. Germline CDR1 and CDR2: GTSNPN and SVGIG (reference sequence). Trimming stripped 2 bases from V and 3 bases from J, with 8 bases between. This CDR3 region has 12 residues.

V gene TRBV4-3 combines with J gene TRBJ1-1; the D gene is possibly TRBD1 (6 bases). The V gene lost 6 bases and the J gene lost 3 bases, with 14 bases spanning the gap. The length of the CDR3 is 14 residues. The germline gives CDR1 LGHNA, CDR2 YSLEER. CDR3 sequence reads: CASRGWTDYTEAFF. The CDR3 nucleotides are TGCGCCAGCAGGGGCTGGACAGACTACACTGAAGCTTTCTTT.

The rearrangement links TRBV4-3 to TRBJ2-3; D unclear. Germline lookup yields CDR1 LGHNA and CDR2 YSLEER. Trimming shortened V by 0 bases and J by 2 bases, and 12 bases separated the two germline ends. CDR3 size: 16 residues. The CDR3 sequence is CASSQEPAEPTDTQYF. DNA for the CDR3: TGCGCCAGCAGCCAAGAACCGGCGGAGCCCACAGATACGCAGTATTTT.

The chain combines TRBV11-2 with TRBJ2-3; D is possibly TRBD1 or TRBD2 (5 bases each). Trimming removed 4 bases from V and 3 bases from J, with 8 bases in between. CDR3 size: 13 residues. The germline gives CDR1 SGHAT, CDR2 FQNNGV. The CDR3 DNA is TGTGCCAGCAGCTCGAGGGGTACAGATACGCAGTATTTT. Residues: CASSSRGTDTQYF.